The rows below give T cell receptor beta chains drawn from one sample of a study of blood T cell repertoires in COVID-19. Sequencing used immunoSEQ multiplex PCR; TCRdb keeps in-frame clones, though not all of them. The table has around 400,000 clones, roughly nine tenths seen once. Source material: PBMCs or T cells enriched from blood (not recorded which). These receptors were taken from a woman in her 40s who had been exposed to COVID-19. Each CDR3 is given with its conserved first and last residue. A D gene is named only where the DNA matches it firmly.

d_call j_call v_call cdr3_aa
TRBD1 TRBJ1-1 TRBV20-1 CSASPPGQGRNLAFF
TRBD1 TRBJ1-6 TRBV6-5 CASSYGGQVFSPLHF
NA TRBJ2-3 TRBV5-1 CASAKEATSDTQYF
NA TRBJ1-4 TRBV5-1 CASSPQGFTNEKLFF
NA TRBJ2-2 TRBV29-1 CSAGWGVTGELFF
TRBD2 TRBJ2-2 TRBV19 CASSTLAGTNTGELFF
TRBD1 TRBJ2-7 TRBV11-2 CASTTHSGTGEQYF
NA TRBJ1-1 TRBV6-5 CASRVGVNTEAFF
NA TRBJ2-1 TRBV29-1 CSVELRDYEQFF
TRBD2 TRBJ2-1 TRBV5-4 CASSTGLAIHEQFF
NA TRBJ1-1 TRBV4-1 CASSQEQAAFF
NA TRBJ1-1 TRBV6-6 CASRIQSMNTEAFF
NA TRBJ2-3 TRBV6-1 CASSERGGETQYF
NA TRBJ2-6 TRBV7-3 CASTFTGANVLTF
NA TRBJ1-1 TRBV5-5 CASSSTVTNTEAFF
TRBD1 TRBJ1-2 TRBV18 CASSPGDRDGYTF
NA TRBJ2-7 TRBV9 CASSVESDSSYEQYF
NA TRBJ2-7 TRBV6-2/TRBV6-3 CASSSPGTSYEQYF
NA TRBJ2-3 TRBV6-5 CASSYISSTDTQYF
NA TRBJ2-3 TRBV25-1 CASSEFNSRDTQYF
NA TRBJ1-1 TRBV18 CASSSGTMNTEAFF
NA TRBJ2-3 TRBV18 CASSPLKMAGSTDTQYF
NA TRBJ2-3 TRBV14 CASSQDRSQYF
NA TRBJ1-1 TRBV7-9 CASSLVLGNTEAFF
TRBD1 TRBJ1-3 TRBV13 CASSSGQWGNTIYF
NA TRBJ1-5 TRBV12-3/TRBV12-4 CASSLGQNQPQHF
NA TRBJ2-7 TRBV19 CASSIGRAYEQYF
TRBD2 TRBJ2-3 TRBV9 CASSVESGGNTDTQYF
TRBD1 TRBJ2-2 TRBV6-2/TRBV6-3 CASSPGGNTGELFF
TRBD1 TRBJ2-1 TRBV30 CAWAPIGAGTVDEQFF
TRBD1 TRBJ1-5 TRBV19 CASSIQQGSGQPQHF
TRBD2 TRBJ2-1 TRBV9 CASSDGTSNYNEQFF
NA TRBJ1-1 TRBV30 CAWSVAGNTEAFF
NA TRBJ1-2 TRBV2 CAPGRGAYTF
NA TRBJ1-5 TRBV6-5 CASRQTGDQPQHF
NA TRBJ2-1 TRBV21-1 CASSKWADRGPYNEQFF
NA TRBJ1-2 TRBV3-1/TRBV3-2 CASSQSILGSLRYGYTF
TRBD1 TRBJ1-5 TRBV12-3/TRBV12-4 CASSGQGSQPQHF
TRBD1 TRBJ1-5 TRBV7-8 CASSLAKMQGGQPQHF
TRBD1 TRBJ2-4 TRBV7-9 CASSLGRSTGAKNIQYF
TRBD2 TRBJ2-5 TRBV7-2 CASSLKAGGPKTQYF
TRBD2 TRBJ2-4 TRBV9 CASSDTSGGNIQYF
TRBD1 TRBJ2-1 TRBV12-3/TRBV12-4 CASSKTGNGQFF
NA TRBJ1-6 TRBV5-1 CASSLATDNSPLHF
TRBD1 TRBJ1-1 TRBV4-3 CASSQAPSTGFTEAFF
NA TRBJ1-1 TRBV18 CASSPRGATQVMNTEAFF
NA TRBJ2-5 TRBV5-1 CASSLTGSQETQYF
NA TRBJ2-7 TRBV6-2/TRBV6-3 CASSYSRESSYEQYF
NA TRBJ2-7 TRBV11-2 CASSLKRTFYEQYF
TRBD1 TRBJ1-6 TRBV2 CASGITGTGNSPLHF
TRBD1 TRBJ1-2 TRBV7-3 CASSSDRGYAGYTF
TRBD1 TRBJ1-2 TRBV6-1 CASSDLTGQGARNYGYTF
NA TRBJ2-3 TRBV12-3/TRBV12-4 CASSQRDTQYF